This TCR beta chain was recorded in a study of blood T cell repertoires in COVID-19 (dated by TCRdb to the early 2020s). Background for the entire study: Collaborator samples came from the United States, Italy and Spain and covered acute and convalescent phases of COVID-19. The material from the prospective study consisted of cDNA or gDNA derived from T cells, B-cell-depleted T cells, or PBMCs. Deeply sampled blood TCRbeta repertoires from subjects exposed to, actively infected with, or recovered from COVID-19 were included in the dataset. The repertoires were released in a freely available public database meant as a resource for research on the immune response to SARS-CoV-2. The samples were drawn from two sources: the first 160 participants of the ongoing ImmuneRACE study, and some 1,300 subjects contributed by 6 global collaborators. Nearly every sample came with metadata listing a de-identified subject ID, COVID-19 status, age in years and sex. Where available, HLA class I and class II types were obtained from metadata supplied by the sample provider rather than from assay-based typing. What the research found in general, with its limitations: The quantity of clinical and demographic metadata differed by source and by participant and was supplied without curation.

TCRbeta CDR3 regions were amplified from genomic DNA using the immunoSEQ Assay, a bias-controlled multiplex PCR. The original methods were these. The number of nucleated cells in each sample was estimated by amplification of reference gene primers within the assay. Sequence reads were collapsed and filtered to measure the absolute abundance of every unique TCRbeta CDR3 rearrangement. Productive Simpson clonality was computed per sample as the square root of Simpson's diversity index over productive rearrangements. The clones in this table, taken by TCRdb from immuneACCESS, are in-frame only. Not every clone is retained; where verified, under half of the shortfall comes from an unresolved V gene, and the cause of the rest is unknown. V and J calls and clone size are those listed in that table; D and trimming were worked out from the DNA. This sample comprises some 250,000 clones, 88% of them detected only once. The leading ten clones occupy around 0.8% of the sample.

Collaborating institutions collected whole blood in K2EDTA tubes following their own protocols. Collaborator samples were shipped for TCRbeta analysis as frozen whole blood, isolated PBMCs, or DNA extracted from either sample type. In its sample, this clone was seen once. Its antigen has not been determined. It has no much larger one-base neighbor in the sample; base qualities were not kept. The germline V gene (reference sequence) sets CDR1 to DFQATT and CDR2 to SNEGSKA. The CDR3, cysteine through phenylalanine, is 14 amino acids long. The kept DNA is CDR3 alone, 42 bases in frame from the first base. V is cut back by 3 bases and J by 1 base, with 1 base in the junction unmatched.

The sample consisted of peripheral blood. Recombination joined TRBV20-1 with TRBJ2-1, and 9 junction bases match TRBD2. The receptor comes from a woman aged 25 to 39 with acute or convalescent COVID-19. For the CDR3, the sequence is CSASSGSSYNEQFF. The DNA sequence follows: TGCAGTGCTAGTAGCGGGAGTTCCTACAATGAGCAGTTCTTC.